The clone carrying this T cell receptor (beta chain) has a count of ten or more. This entry comes from a study of T cells in Graves' hyperthyroidism and ophthalmopathy. Amplified TCR beta CDR3 regions came from RNA transcripts. With the HTBI primer set, the TCR CDR3 went through a first round of RT-PCR. From the multiplex PCR reads, TCRdb called clonotypes with MiXCR, one entry per CDR3 protein. Of 250,000 or so distinct CDR3 sequences in the sample, roughly 15% are singletons; the top ten hold roughly 30%. Germline V CDR1 and CDR2: MDHEN, SYDVKM. This CDR3 spans 17 amino acids. Trimming at V came to 3 bases and at J to 5 bases, leaving 6 bases not matched to a gene.

This receptor was taken from a woman in her 50s with Graves' hyperthyroidism that later progressed to Graves' ophthalmopathy. V gene TRBV28 combines with J gene TRBJ2-2; TRBD2 agrees at 13 bases. Specimen: blood. The CDR3 coding sequence is TGTGCCAGCAGTTTCGGACTAGCGGGAGTGGGTACCGGGGAGCTGTTTTTT. Protein product: CASSFGLAGVGTGELFF.